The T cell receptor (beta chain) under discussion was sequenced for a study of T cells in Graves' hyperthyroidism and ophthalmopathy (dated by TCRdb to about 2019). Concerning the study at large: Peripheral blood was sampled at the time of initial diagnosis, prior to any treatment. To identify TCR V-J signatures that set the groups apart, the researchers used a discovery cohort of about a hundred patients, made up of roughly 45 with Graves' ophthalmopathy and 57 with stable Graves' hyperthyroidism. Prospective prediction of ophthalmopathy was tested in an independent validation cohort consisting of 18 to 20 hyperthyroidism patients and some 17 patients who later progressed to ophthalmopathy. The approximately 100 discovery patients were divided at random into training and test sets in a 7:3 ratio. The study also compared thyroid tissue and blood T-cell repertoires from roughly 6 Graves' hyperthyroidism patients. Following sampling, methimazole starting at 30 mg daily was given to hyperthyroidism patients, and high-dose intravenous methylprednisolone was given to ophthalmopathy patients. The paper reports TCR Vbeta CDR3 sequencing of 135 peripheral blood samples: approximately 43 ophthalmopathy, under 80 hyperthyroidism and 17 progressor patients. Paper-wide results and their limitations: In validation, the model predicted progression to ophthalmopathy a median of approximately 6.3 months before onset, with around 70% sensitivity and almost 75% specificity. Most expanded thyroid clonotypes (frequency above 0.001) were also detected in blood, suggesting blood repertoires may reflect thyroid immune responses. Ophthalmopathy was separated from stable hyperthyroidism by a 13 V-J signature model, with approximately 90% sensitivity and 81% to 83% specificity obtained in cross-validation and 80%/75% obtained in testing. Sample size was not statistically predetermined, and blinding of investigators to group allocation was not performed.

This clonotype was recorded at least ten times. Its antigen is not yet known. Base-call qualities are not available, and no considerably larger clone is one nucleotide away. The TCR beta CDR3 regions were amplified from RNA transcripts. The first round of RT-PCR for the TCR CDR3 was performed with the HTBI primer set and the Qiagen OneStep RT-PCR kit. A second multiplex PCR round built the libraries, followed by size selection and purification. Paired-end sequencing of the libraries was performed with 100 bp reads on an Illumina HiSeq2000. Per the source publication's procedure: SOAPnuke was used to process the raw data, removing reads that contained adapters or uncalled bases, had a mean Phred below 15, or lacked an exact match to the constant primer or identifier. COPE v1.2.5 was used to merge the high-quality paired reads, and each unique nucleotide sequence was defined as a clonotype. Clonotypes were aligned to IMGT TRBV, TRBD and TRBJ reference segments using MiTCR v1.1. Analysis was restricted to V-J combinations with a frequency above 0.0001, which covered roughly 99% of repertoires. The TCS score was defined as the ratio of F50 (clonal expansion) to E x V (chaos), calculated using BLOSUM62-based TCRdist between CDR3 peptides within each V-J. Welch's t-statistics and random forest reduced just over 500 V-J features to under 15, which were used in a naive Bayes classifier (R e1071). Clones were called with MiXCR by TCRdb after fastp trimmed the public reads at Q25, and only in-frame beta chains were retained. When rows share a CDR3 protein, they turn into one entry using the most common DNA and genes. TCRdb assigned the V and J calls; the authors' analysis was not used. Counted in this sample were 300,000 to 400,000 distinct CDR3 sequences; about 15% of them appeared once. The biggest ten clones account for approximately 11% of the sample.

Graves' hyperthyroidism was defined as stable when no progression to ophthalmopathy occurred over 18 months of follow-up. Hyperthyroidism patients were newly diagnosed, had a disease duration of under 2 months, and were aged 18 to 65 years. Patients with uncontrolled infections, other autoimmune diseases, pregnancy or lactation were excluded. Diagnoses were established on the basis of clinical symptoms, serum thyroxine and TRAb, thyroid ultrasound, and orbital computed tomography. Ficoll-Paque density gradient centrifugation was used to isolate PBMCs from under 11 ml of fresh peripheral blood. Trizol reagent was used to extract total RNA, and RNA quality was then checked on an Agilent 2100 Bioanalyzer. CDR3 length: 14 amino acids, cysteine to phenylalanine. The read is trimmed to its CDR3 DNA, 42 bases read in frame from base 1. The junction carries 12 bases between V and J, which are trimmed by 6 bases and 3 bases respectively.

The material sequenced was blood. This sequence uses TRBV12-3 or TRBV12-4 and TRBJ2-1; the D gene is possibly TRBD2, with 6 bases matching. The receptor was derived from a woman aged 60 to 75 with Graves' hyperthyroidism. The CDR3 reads CASSAAAGYNEQFF. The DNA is TGTGCCAGCAGCGCCGCAGCGGGCTACAATGAGCAGTTCTTC.